This TCR beta chain was retrieved from a study of shared clonotypes between healthy human individuals. A word on this clone: One end of the junction varies from germline; a read error may be responsible.

Sequencing was performed with immunoSEQ multiplex PCR; in TCRdb, only in-frame clones are kept and a portion is missing. The sample lists fewer than 1 million clones; 96% were seen once. CD8 cells classed as naive were CD45RO-negative and positively selected for CCR7, excluding terminally differentiated effector memory CD45RA+ cells. This CDR3 is 13 amino acids long. The germline V gene encodes CDR1 SSHAT and CDR2 FNYEAQ (reference sequence). The sample taken for sequencing was naive CD8+ T cells sorted from blood. J is TRBJ2-5 and V is TRBV7-7; D tentatively fits TRBD1 or TRBD2 (5 bases each). This TCR was sampled from a man in his thirties or forties in good health. CDR3 region: CASSLRGEETQYF. CDR3 in DNA: TGTGCTAGCAGCTTACGAGGGGAAGAGACCCAGTACTTC. Together with reference TRBV7-7 and TRBJ2-5, the CDR3 gives the full variable domain: GAGVSQSPRYKVTKRGQDVTLRCDPISSHATLYWYQQALGQGPEFLTYFNYEAQPDKSGLPSDRFSAERPEGSISTLTIQRTEQRDSAMYRCASSLRGEETQYFGPGTRLLVL.